This T cell receptor (beta chain) came from a study of Graves' ophthalmopathy and Graves' hyperthyroidism. General study results and limits: Blood also harbored most expanded thyroid clonotypes above 0.001 frequency.

People with hyperthyroidism were aged 18 to 65 and newly diagnosed, under 2 months' duration. As to this clonotype: The target antigen is unknown.

Amplification of TCR beta CDR3 regions used RNA transcripts. Following a first-round RT-PCR that used HTBI primers, a second-round multiplex PCR was carried out. TCRdb reprocessed the multiplex PCR reads with MiXCR, giving one entry per CDR3 protein. Of 680,000 or so distinct CDR3 sequences in the sample, 22% are singletons; the top ten hold approximately 7%. Sequenced sample: peripheral blood. The source is a woman aged 18-29 years with stable Graves' hyperthyroidism. Some clones in this sample may be carry-over from other donors' samples.

CDR3 amino acids: CASSASQNTEAFF. CDR3 DNA: TGTGCCAGCAGTGCGAGTCAGAACACTGAAGCTTTCTTT. V gene TRBV2 combines with J gene TRBJ1-1, with D unclear. V gave up 4 bases and J gave up 1 base, with 7 bases separating them. The CDR3 sequence is 13 residues long. Germline CDR1 SNHLY, CDR2 FYNNEI.